This entry features one T cell receptor (beta chain) sequence. Which antigen it targets is not known. Qualities for individual bases were not recorded, and no much larger clone is one base off. Healthy HIV-negative adults with no recently reported acute infections or vaccinations were included as donors. Every donor was a Caucasian adult residing in Nashville, Tennessee, USA. CD4+ T cells were enriched by magnetic negative selection, after which naive cells were positively selected on CD45RA and the negative fraction was taken as the memory subset. After blood collection by leukapheresis, PBMCs were isolated using Ficoll-Histopaque density gradient centrifugation and then cryopreserved in the vapor phase of liquid nitrogen. Analytical flow cytometry was used to check the purity and quantity of every magnetically sorted T cell population. From each sorted fraction, genomic DNA was isolated and quantified by UV absorbance on a Nanodrop 2000c.

This record comes from a study of shared clonotypes between healthy human individuals (dated by TCRdb to 2019 to 2021). For the study in its entirety: Three men and a couple of women, aged 18 to 49 years, made up the cohort. For each donor, CD4 naive and CD4 memory were each run on three plates, CD8 naive on two plates, and CD8 memory on one plate. Each donor's leukapheresis produced roughly between roughly 0.85 and 10 billion PBMCs. Different laboratories and diverse techniques were used to prepare libraries and sequence TCR repertoires, to increase sequencing depth and limit assay-specific biases. The study deeply sequenced blood TCR repertoires of five healthy adults to estimate repertoire size and the extent of clonotype sharing between individuals.

Broader findings and caveats from the paper: Higher generation probabilities were observed for clonotypes shared by all four sorted-subset donors than for non-shared clonotypes. Based on pairwise subsampling, the degree of clonotype sharing among donors was expected to be affected by sequencing depth. Rarefaction of sorted-subset datasets indicated incomplete sequencing despite the large sequencing depth. The small number of donors limited the genetic and exposure-history diversity represented. Naive subsets generally had larger estimated clonotype richness than memory subsets. Sampling was restricted to blood, and TCR repertoires in tissue are likely to differ from TCR repertoires in blood. Sharing across a few donors was observed for about 5% of naive CD4, around 3.5% of naive CD8, 2% to 2.5% of memory CD4, and 0.4% of memory CD8 clonotypes.

Using the deep immunoSEQ assay, multiplex PCR amplified TCR CDR3 regions from genomic DNA. Extracted genomic DNA from each cell subset was distributed evenly across all wells of several immunoSEQ 96-well plates, and each plate was treated as a replicate. Each replicate PCR for sorted subsets received roughly 0.2 ug genomic DNA, equal to about 30,000 T cell genomes. The purified libraries were quantified using a Qubit 3.0 fluorometer, sized with a Bioanalyzer 2100, and then quantified again using the KAPA Library Quantification kit. Every immunoSEQ 96-well plate was sequenced on a dedicated single-read 150-cycle Illumina NextSeq 550 flow cell. Under the source paper's analysis protocol: Because only junctional sequences without quality scores were contained in the immunoSEQ output, filtering matching that applied to full-length reads could not be performed. To assign V/J genes and CDR3, sequences were annotated against IMGT germline references using PyIR, a Python wrapper for IgBLAST v1.9. Reads with weak V/J assignments (E-value above 1e-6), missing CDR3, stop codons, out-of-frame junctions, or ambiguous translated residues were removed. V3J clonotypes were defined as sequences sharing an identical inferred V gene, J gene, and CDR3 amino acid sequence. To compute the percentage overlap between repertoires, the number of shared unique clonotypes was divided by the size of the smaller repertoire. Richness of each repertoire was evaluated using RTK rarefaction, the Chao1 estimator, and Recon v2.1 estimates of unobserved clonotypes. Generation probabilities were computed with OLGA for all TCRbeta clonotypes obtained by the gDNA method from a handful of donors. TCRdb stores this immuneACCESS table with in-frame sequences only. Part of the clones is absent; in the studies checked, under half of the shortfall reflects unresolved V genes, and no reason is known for the rest. V, J and clone size derive from that table, while D and trimming were established from the DNA sequence. The sample table holds 980,000 or so clones, of which approximately 76% were seen once. The ten largest clones add up to over 1.3% of the sample.

Sequenced sample: memory CD4+ T cells sorted from blood. Taken with the paper, the label for cell subset or site translates to: CD45RA-negative fraction. This receptor was obtained from a man younger than 30 in good health.

The nucleotides read TGTGCCAGCAGTTTGGGGAAGAATCAGCCCCAGCATTTT. Its protein product is CASSLGKNQPQHF. The sequence links TRBV2 to TRBJ1-5, with the D gene not confidently named. Its CDR3 holds 13 amino acids, cysteine through phenylalanine. Only CDR3 DNA remains: 39 bases, in frame from the first base. CDR1 and CDR2 are drawn from the germline V gene: SNHLY, FYNNEI. Trimming costs V 5 bases and J 4 bases, and their ends lie 9 bases apart.